The clone carrying this T cell receptor (beta chain) was found many times. MiXCR, applied by TCRdb to the 5' RACE reads, yields one record per CDR3 protein. The sample has fewer than 45,000 distinct CDR3 sequences; less than 8.5% are singletons. The sample comes from a study of spatial heterogeneity in lung cancer. CDR3 size: 13 residues. The germline V and J ends were trimmed by 7 bases and 9 bases, with 19 bases remaining between them. Germline lookup yields CDR1 MDHEN and CDR2 SYDVKM. Documented time point: sample taken at primary tumor resection. The sequence was obtained from a female donor with early-stage non-small cell lung cancer. J is TRBJ2-7 and V is TRBV28, with a weak D call TRBD2 (6 bases). This specimen was PBMCs, taken at surgery. The chain's CDR3 is CASTIPGERGQYF. For the CDR3, the DNA is TGTGCCAGCACCATCCCGGGGGAACGGGGGCAGTACTTC.